This T cell receptor beta chain came from a study of regulatory T cells in long-lasting Graves disease. Study-level findings and limits: Examination was confined to peripheral blood, excluding thyroid tissue.

This clonotype was seen many times. Its matching antigen is unknown. Time point in this sample: newly diagnosed GD, antithyroid drugs for less than 3 months. Isolated PBMC RNA provided the starting material for the TCR library. The CDR3 runs 13 residues. Germline V CDR1 and CDR2: GTSNPN, SVGIG (reference sequence). The ends were cut back, 3 bases at V and 7 bases at J, with 15 bases in the middle. Construction of TCR beta libraries relied on iRepertoire HTBI primers and on Arm-PCR targeting CDR3 regions. TCRdb reprocessed the multiplex PCR reads with MiXCR, giving one entry per CDR3 protein. The sample lists around 320,000 distinct CDR3 sequences, around 15% occurring once. These same data were also listed under a study on T cells in Graves' hyperthyroidism and ophthalmopathy. That source adds: Orbital computed tomography, thyroid ultrasound, serum thyroxine and TRAb, and clinical symptoms together informed the diagnoses. With the HTBI primer set, the TCR CDR3 went through a first round of RT-PCR. Within blood appeared most thyroid clonotypes that had expanded above 0.001.

The sample here was peripheral blood mononuclear cells (PBMCs), taken at new diagnosis, from a patient treated with antithyroid drugs. This chain joins TRBV30 and TRBJ1-2; the D gene is possibly TRBD1 (5 bases). The clonotype was recovered from a man between 35 and 55 years old with Graves disease. CDR3 amino acids: CAWRRGISGGYTF. The CDR3 DNA is TGTGCCTGGAGAAGGGGAATATCCGGTGGCTACACCTTC.